Below are 30 T cell receptor beta chains sequenced from a single sample in a study of vaccination and CD4 T cells after COVID-19. The treatment was: roughly ten-day PBMC culture with coronavirus spike peptide pools or control peptides (ViraFEST assay). The Oncomine TCR Beta short-read assay sequenced DNA from cultured CD4+ T cells. TCRdb reprocessed the PCR reads via MiXCR and lists one record per CDR3 protein. The sample yields approximately 11,000 distinct CDR3 sequences, 20% seen once. Their specific antigens are unknown. The sequencing used CD4+ T cells from blood, cultured in vitro, collected before SARS-CoV-2 vaccination. The receptors shown here come from a human donor who received a COVID-19 vaccine.

This sequence joins TRBV20-1 and TRBJ2-1; 9 positions match TRBD2. The CDR3 consists of 14 residues. Germline V lookup: CDR1 DFQATT, CDR2 SNEGSKA (reference sequence). The V and J ends lost 5 bases and 8 bases, in that order; junction bases with no gene match: 10. The CDR3 spells CSADSGTSIDEQFF. CDR3 bases: TGCAGTGCTGATTCCGGGACTAGCATCGATGAGCAGTTCTTC.

The CDR3 DNA reads TGTGCCAGCTCACCAACCCCTAGCGGGGGTCCCGACTCGGATACGCAGTATTTT. This codes for CASSPTPSGGPDSDTQYF. The V gene is TRBV18, the J gene TRBJ2-3, with 10 bases matching TRBD2. The CDR3 is made up of 18 amino acids. After removal of 2 bases from V and 6 bases from J, the junction contained 14 bases not matched to a gene. Germline lookup yields CDR1 KGHSH and CDR2 LQKENI.

This clonotype qualifies as large. The CDR3, as DNA: TGTGCCACCAGTGACCCCGGGACTAGCACGTCCGGTGAGCAGTTCTTC. Protein product: CATSDPGTSTSGEQFF. The chain has TRBV24-1 and TRBJ2-1, with TRBD2 matching over 9 bases. The CDR3 contains 16 residues. The germline gives CDR1 KGHDR, CDR2 SFDVKD. The junction had 12 bases not matched to a gene; V was cut back by 4 bases and J by 9 bases.

This clonotype was counted only a few times. This chain links TRBV6-2 or TRBV6-3 with TRBJ1-1; D is possibly TRBD1 (6 bases). V dropped 7 bases and J dropped 7 bases, with 22 bases sitting between them. This CDR3 region has 15 residues. In germline, CDR1 is MNHEY, CDR2 SVGEGT. Written as DNA, the CDR3 is TGTGCCAGCACCTCTAGAAGGGGGTTTAATGGTGAAGCTTTCTTT. Translated, it gives CASTSRRGFNGEAFF.

V and J are TRBV30 and TRBJ2-3, with 7 positions matching TRBD2. Looked up from germline, CDR1 is GTSNPN and CDR2 is SVGIG (reference sequence). J gave up 2 bases and V 2 bases, and 4 bases lay outside the gene matches. The CDR3 totals 14 residues. The CDR3 nucleotides read TGTGCCTGGAGTACCAGCGGGACCACAGATACGCAGTATTTT. It yields the protein CAWSTSGTTDTQYF. Combining the CDR3 with reference TRBV30 and TRBJ2-3 gives the whole variable domain SQTIHQWPATLVQPVGSPLSLECTVEGTSNPNLYWYRQAAGRGLQLLFYSVGIGQISSEVPQNLSASRPQDRQFILSSKKLLLSDSGFYLCAWSTSGTTDTQYFGPGTRLTVL.

The chain joins TRBV12-3 or TRBV12-4 to TRBJ1-5, with 10 bases matching TRBD1. There are 17 residues in the CDR3. Trimming took 5 bases from V and 6 from J; bases not matched to a gene: 13. The CDR3 protein is CASSRGLTTGGSQPQHF. CDR3 in DNA: TGTGCCAGCAGTCGAGGCTTAACGACAGGGGGCAGTCAGCCCCAGCATTTT.

This clonotype was observed a few times. The chain links TRBV19 to TRBJ1-2; D is uncertain. The germline V and J ends were trimmed by 3 bases and 5 bases, with 10 bases remaining between them. CDR1 LNHDA and CDR2 SQIVND come from the germline V gene (reference sequence). CDR3 length: 13 residues. CDR3 nucleotide sequence: TGTGCCAGTAGTATGCGCCAAGGGTATGGCTACACCTTC. Translating gives CASSMRQGYGYTF.

There are a few counts of this clonotype. This chain connects TRBV30 to TRBJ2-2, with D maybe TRBD2 (7 bases). Germline CDR1 is GTSNPN and CDR2 is SVGIG (reference sequence). V lost 5 bases, J lost 5 bases, and 18 bases lay in between. This CDR3 comprises 15 residues. This CDR3 reads CAWAPNRGGTGELFF. DNA for the CDR3: TGTGCCTGGGCCCCAAATAGGGGGGGAACCGGGGAGCTGTTTTTT.

This chain connects TRBV5-5 to TRBJ1-1; D is perhaps TRBD1 (5 bases). In germline, CDR1 is SGHKS, CDR2 YYEKEE (reference sequence). This CDR3 is built from 13 residues. V dropped 2 bases and J dropped 7 bases, with 12 bases sitting between them. CDR3 in amino acids: CASSFGGSGEAFF. The CDR3 bases are TGTGCCAGCAGCTTCGGGGGGTCGGGTGAAGCTTTCTTT.

The rearrangement uses TRBV29-1 and TRBJ1-5; possibly TRBD1 for D (5 bases). The CDR3 contains 14 residues. Germline V gives CDR1 SQVTM, CDR2 ANQGSEA. V was cut by 4 bases and J by 3 bases, with 13 bases left in between. CDR3 DNA sequence: TGCAGCGTTGGCGGCACAGGATTCAATCAGCCCCAGCATTTT. As protein: CSVGGTGFNQPQHF.

This clonotype was seen more than once but under ten times. The chain employs TRBV20-1 and TRBJ2-3; 8 nucleotides align to TRBD2. The CDR3 covers 14 residues. Trimming at V came to 3 bases and at J to 6 bases, leaving 8 bases not matched to a gene. Per germline, CDR1 DFQATT and CDR2 SNEGSKA (reference sequence). The chain's CDR3 is CSARSGGGSDTQYF. CDR3 DNA sequence: TGCAGTGCTAGGTCGGGCGGGGGGTCGGATACGCAGTATTTT.

The J gene is TRBJ2-6, the V gene TRBV5-6; tentative D call: TRBD1 (7 bases). CDR1 and CDR2 from the germline V gene are SGHDT and YYEEEE. V was trimmed by 4 bases and J by 0 bases, leaving 17 bases between them. The CDR3 length is 18 residues. CDR3: CASSARQGLYSGANVLTF. The CDR3 nucleotides read TGTGCCAGCAGCGCCAGACAGGGACTCTACTCTGGGGCCAACGTCCTGACTTTC. Full variable domain (rest looked up from reference TRBV5-6 and TRBJ2-6): DAGVTQSPTHLIKTRGQQVTLRCSPKSGHDTVSWYQQALGQGPQFIFQYYEEEERQRGNFPDRFSGHQFPNYSSELNVNALLLGDSALYLCASSARQGLYSGANVLTFGAGSRLTVL.

The V gene is TRBV6-1, the J gene TRBJ2-3, with TRBD2 matching over 8 bases. Germline CDR1 reads MNHNS; CDR2 reads SASEGT. The V gene end was trimmed by 5 bases and the J gene end by 3 bases; junction bases not matched to a gene: 16. This CDR3 has 18 residues. CDR3 sequence (DNA): TGTGCCAGCAGTCCCACGGGAAGGGGACTAGTAGGGACAGATACGCAGTATTTT. Encoded protein: CASSPTGRGLVGTDTQYF.

The rearrangement joins TRBV10-3 to TRBJ2-7; weak D call: TRBD1 (5 bases). Germline assignment: CDR1 ENHRY and CDR2 SYGVKD. Trimming stripped 4 bases from V and 2 bases from J, with 6 bases between. This CDR3 spans 12 amino acids. CDR3 bases: TGTGCCATCAGTGTAGGGGCCTACGAGCAGTACTTC. Its protein product is CAISVGAYEQYF.

This chain joins TRBV5-1 and TRBJ2-3; 13 positions agree with TRBD2. With V trimmed by 5 bases and J by 0 bases, 9 bases remained unmatched. Germline V CDR1 and CDR2: SGHRS, YFSETQ. This CDR3 has 18 amino acids. As DNA, the CDR3 is TGCGCCAGCAGGACTAGCGGGGGGTTGTGGCGTAGCACAGATACGCAGTATTTT. As protein: CASRTSGGLWRSTDTQYF.

The sample holds a few counts of this clonotype. The rearrangement joins TRBV20-1 to TRBJ2-3; possible D gene TRBD1, 6 bases. V was pared by 2 bases and J by 1 base, with 22 bases between. The CDR3 is made up of 18 amino acids. Germline assignment: CDR1 DFQATT and CDR2 SNEGSKA (reference sequence). The CDR3: CSARHMGVGALGTDTQYF. DNA of the CDR3: TGCAGTGCTAGACATATGGGGGTGGGGGCCCTCGGCACAGATACGCAGTATTTT.

This chain uses TRBV5-8 with TRBJ1-1, with D uncertain. Germline values: CDR1 SGHTS, CDR2 YDEGEE. This CDR3 contains 15 residues. V gave up 3 bases and J gave up 0 bases, with 12 bases separating them. CDR3 nucleotide sequence: TGTGCCAGCAGCTCGTCATTATACATGAACACTGAAGCTTTCTTT. Translation gives CASSSSLYMNTEAFF. Based on the CDR3 plus reference TRBV5-8 and TRBJ1-1, the full variable domain is EAGVTQSPTHLIKTRGQQATLRCSPISGHTSVYWYQQALGLGLQFLLWYDEGEERNRGNFPPRFSGRQFPNYSSELNVNALELEDSALYLCASSSSLYMNTEAFFGQGTRLTVV.

The rearrangement uses TRBV20-1 and TRBJ2-7; tentatively, D is TRBD1 (5 bases). From germline, CDR1 is DFQATT and CDR2 SNEGSKA (reference sequence). The CDR3 sequence is 13 residues long. Trimming stripped 7 bases from V and 3 bases from J, with 16 bases between. CDR3 bases: TGCAGTGTTCTAGGGAAAGGGGTCTACGAGCAGTACTTC. Protein sequence: CSVLGKGVYEQYF.

This clonotype has only a few counts. The chain has TRBV6-5 and TRBJ2-4, with 10 bases lining up with TRBD1. After removal of 6 bases from V and 0 bases from J, the junction contained 11 bases not matched to a gene. This CDR3 has 18 residues. CDR1 is MNHEY and CDR2 is SVGAGI in the germline V gene. CDR3 nucleotides: TGTGCCAGCAGATACCCGGGACAGGGGACAATAGCCAAAAACATTCAGTACTTC. Protein product: CASRYPGQGTIAKNIQYF.

The table lists this clonotype with a few counts. The chain has TRBV18 and TRBJ1-1; TRBD1 agrees at 7 bases. After removal of 3 bases from V and 4 bases from J, the junction contained 8 bases not matched to a gene. CDR1 and CDR2 (germline): KGHSH, LQKENI. The CDR3 runs 15 residues. The CDR3 protein is CASSPQGVRFTEAFF. In DNA, the CDR3 is TGTGCCAGCTCACCGCAGGGGGTTCGGTTCACTGAAGCTTTCTTT.

For this clonotype: The junction does not match germline at one end; this may be a read error. The chain joins TRBV5-1 to TRBJ1-6, with D possibly matching TRBD1 (5 bases). Germline CDR1 is SGHRS and CDR2 is YFSETQ. The CDR3 is made up of 15 amino acids. The CDR3 DNA reads as TGCACCAGCAGCGGCCAAGACAGCAATAATTCACCCCTCCACTTT. Amino acid sequence: CTSSGQDSNNSPLHF.

V gene TRBV12-3 or TRBV12-4 combines with J gene TRBJ1-1, with TRBD1 as a possible D gene (5 bases). Trimming pared 6 bases from V and 0 bases from J, leaving 14 bases between. CDR3 length: 15 residues. The CDR3 DNA reads TGTGCCAGCAGCCAGACAAGGGGCGTGAACACTGAAGCTTTCTTT. Encoded protein: CASSQTRGVNTEAFF.

The chain couples TRBV20-1 to TRBJ1-1; 9 nucleotides agree with TRBD1. In germline, CDR1 is DFQATT, CDR2 SNEGSKA (reference sequence). J was trimmed by 5 bases and V by 0 bases; bases with no gene match: 4. The CDR3 is 14 residues long. In DNA, the CDR3 is TGCAGTGCTAGAGAGTCGGGACAGGGTACTGAAGCTTTCTTT. Translating it yields CSARESGQGTEAFF.

This chain uses TRBV19 with TRBJ2-3; TRBD2 matches at 8 bases. Trimming removed 2 bases from V and 0 bases from J; junction bases left unmatched: 4. The CDR3 has 16 residues. Germline values: CDR1 LNHDA, CDR2 SQIVND (reference sequence). The CDR3, as DNA: TGTGCCAGTAGTATACACGGCGGGGGGAGCACAGATACGCAGTATTTT. Its translation: CASSIHGGGSTDTQYF. The variable domain in full, completed from reference TRBV19 and TRBJ2-3, reads DGGITQSPKYLFRKEGQNVTLSCEQNLNHDAMYWYRQDPGQGLRLIYYSQIVNDFQKGDIAEGYSVSREKKESFPLTVTSAQKNPTAFYLCASSIHGGGSTDTQYFGPGTRLTVL.

This clonotype is medium-sized by share. This rearrangement joins TRBV2 to TRBJ1-5, with 8 nucleotides matching TRBD1. Trimming removed 5 bases from V and 3 bases from J; junction bases left unmatched: 6. CDR3 size: 15 residues. CDR1 is SNHLY and CDR2 is FYNNEI in the germline V gene. CDR3 nucleotides: TGTGCCAGCAGTAAATCGACAGGGGTCAATCAGCCCCAGCATTTT. As protein: CASSKSTGVNQPQHF.

This clonotype has only a few counts. V is TRBV11-3 and J is TRBJ2-5; TRBD1 agrees at 12 bases. With V trimmed by 5 bases and J by 5 bases, 9 bases remained unmatched. In germline, CDR1 is SGHNT, CDR2 YENEEA. CDR3 length: 16 residues. The CDR3 nucleotides read TGTGCCAGCAGCCCGGGACAGGGGGCGCGGGTGGAGACCCAGTACTTC. The encoded protein is CASSPGQGARVETQYF.

V and J are TRBV5-1 and TRBJ1-1, with 8 bases identical to TRBD1. The junction had 3 bases not matched to a gene; V was cut back by 0 bases and J by 5 bases. This CDR3 region has 14 residues. The germline gives CDR1 SGHRS, CDR2 YFSETQ. The CDR3, as DNA: TGCGCCAGCAGCTTGGACAGGGGGGGGACTGAAGCTTTCTTT. This sequence encodes CASSLDRGGTEAFF.

This clonotype has a handful of counts. The chain employs TRBV20-1 and TRBJ2-2; D might be TRBD1 (6 bases). This CDR3 spans 13 amino acids. Germline V gene data show CDR1 as DFQATT and CDR2 as SNEGSKA (reference sequence). V was shortened by 6 bases and J by 6 bases, with 14 bases between the two germline ends. For the CDR3, the DNA is TGCAGTGCCACAACAGGGCGGGCCGGGGAGCTGTTTTTT. Encoded protein: CSATTGRAGELFF.

This clonotype has more than one count but fewer than ten. Written as DNA, the CDR3 is TGTGCCAGCAGTTACTCTAGCGGGGGGGTCCACGAGCAGTACTTC. This gives the protein CASSYSSGGVHEQYF. The chain has TRBV6-5 and TRBJ2-7; 11 nucleotides line up with TRBD2. V trimming: 0 bases; J trimming: 5 bases; junction bases outside the gene matches: 3. The CDR3 extends over 15 amino acids. CDR1 is MNHEY, CDR2 SVGAGI, per germline.

This clonotype was picked up a small number of times. The V call is TRBV23-1, the J call TRBJ1-2, with no clear D. TRBV23-1 is an open reading frame, and its role is uncertain. Trimming pared 2 bases from V and 8 bases from J, leaving 12 bases between. This CDR3 contains 13 residues. CDR3 sequence (DNA): TGCGCCAGCAGTCAAGAGGTGGTACGAGGCTACACCTTC. This codes for CASSQEVVRGYTF.